This TCR beta chain was sequenced for a study of metastatic and nonmetastatic thyroid tumors. Turning to the study itself: Repertoire comparison spanned blood and tumor or nodule tissue of malignant and benign thyroid patients.

Study observations and caveats: Malignant thyroid tumors reportedly had TCR beta diversity that was significantly higher than in benign nodules, in blood and tumor.

Thyroid surgery took place with no prior treatment in any patient. As processed by the authors: What underpinned the distant-metastasis classifier for papillary thyroid cancer was the set of CDR3 differences across clinicopathological groups. TCRdb re-clonotyped the PCR reads via MiXCR. Here the V and J calls rest on TCRdb's processing, not on the authors' analysis. The sample lists around 12,000 clones, about 31% occurring once. V lost 6 bases and J 3 bases, leaving 20 bases between the germline ends. This CDR3 spans 16 amino acids. Germline V gives CDR1 MNHNS, CDR2 SASEGT. This clone showed up just a few times. Its antigen is unidentified.

The sequencing input was tumor tissue. This chain joins TRBV6-1 and TRBJ1-2, with unresolved D. This clonotype originated in a female donor with papillary thyroid cancer or a benign thyroid nodule (not recorded which). Some clones in this sample may be carry-over from other donors' samples. This CDR3 reads CASRPSTVLSHYGYTF. In DNA, the CDR3 is TGTGCCAGCAGGCCTTCAACGGTGCTATCACACTATGGCTACACCTTC.